This T cell receptor (beta chain) was captured in a study of T cell responses to AZD1222 COVID-19 vaccine (dated by TCRdb to 2020 to 2022). Concerning the study at large: AZD1222 recipients with second doses at about 4 weeks or about 12 weeks were pooled, because spike-specific TCR depth and breadth did not differ between schedules. TCR sequencing covered roughly 230 trial participants: about 210 given two doses of AZD1222 and approximately 25 given two doses of MenACWY control vaccine. Trial participants were enrolled by age into 18-55, 56-69 and 70-plus year subgroups, with around 140, 26 and 57 TCR-sequenced participants respectively.

Points the paper makes about the study in general: CD4 TCRs associated with the vaccine covered the entire spike protein, and the dominant responses were in regions 160-218 and 743-854. Spike-specific TCR breadth and depth rose significantly after two AZD1222 doses compared with day 0 and with MenACWY recipients. Nearly half of unique spike-specific TCRs reportedly recognized epitopes outside regions mutated in the B.1.351 and B.1.1.7 variants. Most participants were white British and females outnumbered males, and the authors suggested that clonal diversity may have been underestimated. Because no day 14 peak-response samples were available, repertoires were characterized only after the peak T cell response. In the small 56-69-year group, the increase in depth fell short of significance, most likely because of low power. Only five to seven AZD1222 recipients were SARS-CoV-2 seropositive at baseline, limiting conclusions about previously exposed vaccinees.

V loses 6 bases, J loses 0 bases, and the germline ends lie 17 bases apart. According to the germline V gene (reference sequence), CDR1 reads LNHDA and CDR2 reads SQIVND. The CDR3 measures 16 amino acids from cysteine to phenylalanine. Of the read, only the CDR3 DNA is kept; its 48 bases are in frame from base 1. The CDR3 regions of human TCRbeta chains were subjected to immunosequencing. Per the source publication's procedure: TCRs in the repertoires were matched against a reference library of SARS-CoV-2-specific TCRs that had been generated with the MIRA antigen-specificity platform. Breadth meant the fraction of unique TCRs that were SARS-CoV-2-associated, whereas depth meant the fraction of total T cells that were SARS-CoV-2-associated. Using the MIRA data, every spike-specific TCR was mapped to the spike region that the TCR reacted to and assigned to either a CD4 or a CD8 class. Log10-transformed breadth and depth values were compared by one-way ANOVA with Sidak's multiple comparisons tests. TCRdb's version of the immuneACCESS table is confined to in-frame rearrangements and falls short of the full clone set. An unresolved V gene accounts for under half of the shortfall where checked; the remainder is of unknown origin. V and J calls and clone size are as listed in that table; D and trimming were resolved from the DNA. This sample has roughly 140,000 clones in its table, and about 95% of those were observed once. The ten largest clones add up to 1.3% of the sample.

Taken with the paper, the label for time point translates to: baseline before first vaccination. Samples from vaccinated people were obtained from the UK trials COV001 and COV002, which included a single-blind randomized controlled phase 2/3 trial of AZD1222 (ChAdOx1 nCoV-19) in healthy adults. For TCRbeta chain sequencing, PBMC samples from trial participants were taken at day 0 and at day 28 after the second dose. To note about this clone: What antigen it recognizes has not been identified. Per-base quality was not reported, and no clone a single base away is much larger than it.

The TCR sequence derives from an adult in good health. Sequenced here: peripheral blood, sampled on day 0 of AZD1222 vaccination. This chain joins TRBV19 to TRBJ1-2, with a weak D call of TRBD1 (6 bases match). DNA sequence: TGTGCCAGTAGGAGACAGGTACCTTTGCCTAACTATGGCTACACCTTC. Its amino acids are CASRRQVPLPNYGYTF.